The clone carrying this T cell receptor beta chain appeared many times. No antigen is known for it. Naive CD4+ T cells were purified with Tregs depleted by CD25. TCRdb itself ran the 5' RACE reads through MiXCR, one entry per CDR3 protein. Among 45,000 to 55,000 distinct CDR3 sequences, approximately 25% were seen once, and the ten largest hold about 3%. Study findings and constraints: The TCR gene usage of tumor memory CD4+ T cells clustered together with blood and lymph node memory CD4+ cells and with lymph node naive CD4+ cells.

This CDR3 contains 14 residues. The ends were cut back, 4 bases at V and 3 bases at J, with 11 bases in the middle. CDR1 is MRHNA and CDR2 is SNTAGT in the germline V gene. The TCR comes from a female donor with breast cancer. The sequenced sample consisted of tumor-infiltrating naive CD4+ T cells sorted from the breast tumor. The subset: naive CD4+ T cells, CD4+CD45RA+CD25-. The chain joins TRBV6-4 to TRBJ2-3, with D unclear. As DNA, the CDR3 is TGTGCCAGCAGTGTGGGCTTCGGGACAGATACGCAGTATTTT. As protein: CASSVGFGTDTQYF.